This TCR beta chain came from a study of graft-versus-host responses after intestinal transplantation. The study's findings and limits: Among recipient marrow samples, GvH clones were found; some appeared first in ileum or blood.

The table came from immunoSEQ multiplex PCR; TCRdb's copy has only in-frame clones and leaves some out. Of around 26,000 clones in the sample, roughly 94% were seen once. As to this clone: Its antigen is still unknown.

This CDR3 is built from 13 residues. Germline V gene data show CDR1 as LNHDA and CDR2 as SQIVND (reference sequence). With 8 bases removed from V and 6 bases from J, the gap between germline ends came to 11 bases. This specimen was PBMCs, taken 156 days after intestinal transplant. This receptor was obtained from a human patient who received an intestinal transplant, so some T cells may come from the graft donor. The chain carries TRBV19 and TRBJ1-6; D ambiguous. CDR3 residues: CASQVGLNSPLHF. Here the CDR3 DNA reads TGTGCCAGTCAGGTAGGGCTTAATTCACCCCTCCACTTT.